One T cell receptor (beta chain) is described in this entry. Its matching antigen is unknown. This table comes from immunoSEQ multiplex PCR, and its TCRdb copy is limited to in-frame clones, with some not included. The sample holds under 1 million clones, about 96% seen once. This sample is drawn from a study of shared clonotypes between healthy human individuals. CD45RO-negative CD8 cells positively selected for CCR7 made up the naive population, which excluded terminally differentiated effector memory CD45RA+ cells. Study conclusions and caveats: An effect of sequencing depth on clonotype sharing among donors was expected.

Germline CDR1 SGHDN, CDR2 FVKESK. V shed 2 bases and J shed 3 bases, with 5 bases lying between them. The CDR3 loop spans 12 amino acids. The V call is TRBV14, the J call TRBJ2-7, with no clear D. The receptor was isolated from a man in his thirties or forties in good health. The sequencing input was naive CD8+ T cells sorted from blood. CDR3 in DNA: TGTGCCAGCAGCCAAACGGACTACGAGCAGTACTTC. As protein: CASSQTDYEQYF.